These T cell receptor beta chains were read from a single sample in a study of T-cell memory formation after mild COVID-19. TCRdb redid the calling of the 5' RACE reads with MiXCR, one entry per CDR3 protein. This sample has approximately 340,000 distinct CDR3 sequences, with 10% to 15% found just once. The sequencing input was PBMCs or a T cell subset sorted from them (not recorded which). The receptors here all came from a young man who had mild COVID-19 (a few samples of this study predate the infection). Cell type and time point are not known. Both conserved end residues are part of each CDR3. A D gene is named only where the DNA matches it firmly. Only part of the rows carry a size: once, few, many, or a class if the clone is expanded.

TRBD1 | TRBJ2-2 | - | TRBV5-1 | CASRDGTGNTGELFF | TGCGCCAGCAGAGATGGGACAGGGAACACCGGGGAGCTGTTTTTT
- | TRBJ2-3 | - | TRBV15 | CATSSLDMRGTDTQYF | TGTGCCACCAGCAGCCTAGACATGCGAGGCACAGATACGCAGTATTTT
TRBD2 | TRBJ2-1 | many | TRBV4-1 | CASSQLLAGGLNEQFF | TGCGCCAGCAGCCAACTTCTAGCGGGGGGTCTCAATGAGCAGTTCTTC
- | TRBJ1-2 | few | TRBV20-1 | CSARDQLRQFGYTF | TGCAGTGCTAGAGATCAGCTCCGCCAGTTTGGCTACACCTTC
- | TRBJ2-3 | few | TRBV4-1 | CASSQVLLGDTQYF | TGCGCCAGCAGCCAAGTACTCTTGGGAGATACGCAGTATTTT
- | TRBJ2-1 | many | TRBV7-3 | CASSASITGNEQFF | TGTGCCAGCAGCGCAAGCATAACAGGCAATGAGCAGTTCTTC
TRBD2 | TRBJ2-2 | - | TRBV29-1 | CSVKLAGGVTGELFF | TGCAGCGTAAAACTAGCGGGGGGTGTCACCGGGGAGCTGTTTTTT
- | TRBJ2-5 | - | TRBV2 | CASSEATGGVQETQYF | TGTGCCAGCAGTGAAGCGACAGGAGGGGTCCAGGAGACCCAGTACTTC
- | TRBJ2-7 | few | TRBV11-2 | CASSFPVSSYEQYF | TGTGCCAGCAGCTTCCCGGTGAGCTCCTACGAGCAGTACTTC
- | TRBJ2-2 | - | TRBV20-1 | CSARDYRASTGELFF | TGCAGTGCTAGAGATTATCGGGCAAGCACCGGGGAGCTGTTTTTT
TRBD2 | TRBJ2-1 | - | TRBV7-9 | CASSETSGGPTRFYNEQFF | TGTGCCAGCAGCGAGACTAGCGGGGGACCAACACGATTCTACAATGAGCAGTTCTTC
TRBD1 | TRBJ1-3 | - | TRBV18 | CASSPDRGGNTIYF | TGTGCCAGCTCACCCGACAGGGGTGGAAACACCATATATTTT
- | TRBJ2-1 | - | TRBV5-6 | CASSTGLPPGQFF | TGTGCCAGCAGCACCGGACTACCCCCGGGGCAGTTCTTC
- | TRBJ2-3 | few | TRBV2 | CASRTPDGRWGAEHTDTQYF | TGTGCCAGCAGGACACCCGATGGTCGATGGGGTGCGGAACACACAGATACGCAGTATTTT
- | TRBJ2-2 | - | TRBV6-2/TRBV6-3 | CASISPFALGELFF | TGTGCCAGCATCTCCCCTTTCGCGCTCGGGGAGCTGTTTTTT
- | TRBJ1-2 | - | TRBV4-2 | CASSQGQTANYGYTF | TGTGCCAGCAGCCAAGGACAAACTGCTAACTATGGCTACACCTTC
- | TRBJ1-5 | few | TRBV7-3 | CASSSDAGLTQHF | TGTGCCAGCAGCTCCGACGCGGGTTTGACCCAGCATTTT
- | TRBJ2-4 | many | TRBV5-1 | CASSLDGPLQYF | TGCGCCAGCAGCTTGGATGGCCCACTTCAGTACTTC
TRBD1 | TRBJ1-5 | - | TRBV7-2 | CASSLGTGGFQPQHF | TGTGCCAGCAGCTTAGGGACAGGGGGCTTTCAGCCCCAGCATTTT
- | TRBJ2-3 | - | TRBV29-1 | CSVEYHWEYSTDTQYF | TGCAGCGTTGAGTATCACTGGGAGTATAGCACAGATACGCAGTATTTT